This T cell receptor beta chain was identified in a study of cytomegalovirus exposure and HLA in healthy donors. About the research overall: Roughly 85 million unique TCRs from HLA-typed donors made up an early data release.

Study-level findings and limits: Association of a missense DCLRE1C variant with TCR beta V- and J-gene trimming was reported in a later analysis.

The V gene end was trimmed by 3 bases and the J gene end by 1 base; junction bases not matched to a gene: 7. The germline V gene has CDR1 SNHLY and CDR2 FYNNEI. The CDR3 extends over 16 amino acids. Both 60 Vbeta primers and 13 Jbeta primers went into the PCR. Sequencing used immunoSEQ multiplex PCR; TCRdb keeps in-frame clones, though not all of them. This sample has about 110,000 clones; 73% occur once, and the top ten carry 8.4%. On this clone: The antigen is undetermined.

The source is a man aged 35-49 years in good health and CMV-seronegative. V gene TRBV2 combines with J gene TRBJ2-5, with 8 bases aligning to TRBD1. The specimen was PBMCs. For the CDR3, the DNA is TGTGCCAGCAGTGACCCGGACAGGGCTGGCCAAGAGACCCAGTACTTC. Protein product: CASSDPDRAGQETQYF.